The 28 T cell receptor beta chains below come from one sample, sequenced in a study of shared clonotypes between healthy human individuals (TCRdb year 2020). Libraries were built with the immunoSEQ multiplex PCR assay. TCRdb took over this immuneACCESS table, retaining in-frame rearrangements with V and J assigned. Such tables are incomplete; in checked studies, under half of the missing clones stem from an unresolved V gene, and the remainder is unexplained. The sample profile shows roughly 2 million clones; just under 95% of them were found once. Of the sample, 1.1% is held by the ten largest clones. CD8 naive samples consisted of CD45RO-negative cells that were positively selected for CCR7, yielding a CD45RA+CCR7+ population without TemRA cells. The specimen was naive CD8+ T cells sorted from blood. Reading the label with the study, this specimen's cell subset or site is: CD45RA+CCR7+. The receptors stem from a man in his late teens or twenties in good health.

This clone was picked up one time. The chain has TRBV7-9 and TRBJ1-2; D gene uncertain. This CDR3 has 13 residues. CDR1 SEHNR and CDR2 FQNEAQ come from the germline V gene (reference sequence). The ends were cut back, 0 bases at V and 3 bases at J, with 5 bases in the middle. CDR3 in amino acids: CASSLAEDYGYTF. The CDR3, as DNA: TGTGCCAGCAGCTTAGCGGAGGACTATGGCTACACCTTC.

V is TRBV7-2 and J is TRBJ2-3, with D possibly called TRBD1 or TRBD2 (5 bases each). This CDR3 contains 14 residues. The V gene's germline CDR1 is SGHTA and CDR2 FQGNSA. The V end was cut by 1 base, the J end by 2 bases, with 7 bases between. CDR3: CASSLGDLTDTQYF. The CDR3 DNA reads TGTGCCAGCAGCTTAGGGGACCTCACAGATACGCAGTATTTT.

The rearrangement uses TRBV7-8 and TRBJ1-5; TRBD1 matches at 7 bases. J lost 4 bases, V lost 4 bases, and 4 bases had no gene match. CDR3 length equals 14 residues. The germline gives CDR1 SGHVS, CDR2 FQNEAQ. The chain's CDR3 is CASSSGQANQPQHF. The CDR3 region has the DNA TGTGCCAGCAGCTCTGGACAGGCTAATCAGCCCCAGCATTTT.

The chain recombines TRBV5-6 with TRBJ1-1; perhaps TRBD1 as D (5 bases). The CDR3 is 13 residues long. The germline V and J ends were trimmed by 3 bases and 7 bases, with 13 bases remaining between them. Germline assignment: CDR1 SGHDT and CDR2 YYEEEE. The CDR3 is CASSSTGVGEAFF. CDR3 bases: TGTGCCAGCAGCTCGACGGGGGTGGGTGAAGCTTTCTTT.

J is TRBJ2-7 and V is TRBV5-4, with no clear D. The germline V gene has CDR1 SGHNT and CDR2 YYREEE (reference sequence). Trimming removed 4 bases from V and 0 bases from J, with 14 bases in between. The CDR3 runs 15 residues. The CDR3 bases are TGTGCCAGCAGCCCTCTCCCCGGCAGCTCCTACGAGCAGTACTTC. Translated, it gives CASSPLPGSSYEQYF.

The rearrangement uses TRBV7-9 and TRBJ2-7; D remains ambiguous. V was clipped by 4 bases and J by 0 bases, with 13 bases between them. The germline V gene encodes CDR1 SEHNR and CDR2 FQNEAQ (reference sequence). The CDR3 consists of 15 residues. The CDR3 is CASSSPVDLSYEQYF. CDR3 nucleotide sequence: TGTGCCAGCAGCTCACCTGTCGACCTCTCCTACGAGCAGTACTTC.

In this sample, this clone turned up once. This chain links TRBV2 with TRBJ2-5; TRBD1 matches at 10 bases. Trimming at V came to 3 bases and at J to 7 bases, leaving 5 bases not matched to a gene. This CDR3 is 14 amino acids long. From germline, CDR1 is SNHLY and CDR2 FYNNEI. The DNA of the CDR3 is TGTGCCAGCAGTGAGGGGGACAGGGGCGGGACCCAGTACTTC. Translation gives CASSEGDRGGTQYF.

This chain uses TRBV14 with TRBJ2-7; no clear D gene. The CDR3 is 12 amino acids. Looked up from germline, CDR1 is SGHDN and CDR2 is FVKESK. In nucleotides, the CDR3 is TGTGCGGGGTCCGGAAGCTCCTACGAGCAGTACTTC. Translation gives CAGSGSSYEQYF.

Of note for this clone: Other DNA sequences in this specimen translate into the identical CDR3. This chain connects TRBV4-3 to TRBJ2-1; the match to TRBD2 covers 7 bases. CDR3 size: 15 residues. Germline assignment: CDR1 LGHNA and CDR2 YSLEER. Germline trimming cut 0 bases from V and 6 bases from J; bases unmatched to any gene: 5. DNA of the CDR3: TGCGCCAGCAGCCAAGATCTTCCTAGCGGCAATGAGCAGTTCTTC. Translated: CASSQDLPSGNEQFF.

About this clone itself: The same CDR3 is also encoded by other DNA sequences in this sample. The CDR3 spells CASSVGAYEQYF. The CDR3 DNA reads as TGTGCCAGCAGCGTCGGAGCCTACGAGCAGTACTTC. The chain combines TRBV5-6 with TRBJ2-7; D gene uncertain. Trimming pared 4 bases from V and 2 bases from J, leaving 7 bases between. Per germline, CDR1 SGHDT and CDR2 YYEEEE. The CDR3 covers 12 residues.

The sample holds one count of this clone. In nucleotides, the CDR3 is TGTGCCAGCAGCTTAGGGGGCGGGAGTCACAGCGAGCAGTACTTC. It yields the protein CASSLGGGSHSEQYF. The genes are TRBV7-9 and TRBJ2-7, with 7 positions matching TRBD2. The CDR3 has 15 amino acids. Unmatched junction bases numbered 9, after V lost 1 base and J lost 6 bases. CDR1 SEHNR and CDR2 FQNEAQ come from the germline V gene (reference sequence).

The chain uses TRBV6-5 and TRBJ1-2; D perhaps matches TRBD1 (6 bases). The germline CDR1 and CDR2 sequences are MNHEY and SVGAGI. The CDR3 contains 16 residues. Between the trimmed V and J ends, which lost 0 bases and 3 bases, there was a span of 14 bases. The chain's CDR3 is CASSYSQGREDYGYTF. DNA for the CDR3: TGTGCCAGCAGTTACTCCCAGGGGAGGGAAGACTATGGCTACACCTTC.

The chain links TRBV7-9 to TRBJ1-5; D possibly corresponds to TRBD1 (5 bases). V shed 3 bases and J shed 7 bases, with 10 bases lying between them. The length of the CDR3 is 13 residues. Germline V gene sequence: CDR1 SEHNR, CDR2 FQNEAQ (reference sequence). CDR3 in amino acids: CASSLQGRQPQHF. CDR3 DNA: TGTGCCAGCAGCTTGCAGGGTAGACAGCCCCAGCATTTT.

This chain links TRBV7-2 with TRBJ2-1; D might be TRBD2 (5 bases). The CDR3 has 14 amino acids. V was pared by 3 bases and J by 4 bases, with 10 bases between. Looked up from germline, CDR1 is SGHTA and CDR2 is FQGNSA. The CDR3 DNA sequence: TGTGCCAGCAGCTTTCAAACTAGTTACAATGAGCAGTTCTTC. This sequence encodes CASSFQTSYNEQFF.

This chain joins TRBV9 and TRBJ1-3, with D tentatively TRBD1 (5 bases). Trimming took 4 bases from V and 0 from J, leaving 8 bases between them. Germline V gene sequence: CDR1 SGDLS, CDR2 YYNGEE. CDR3 length: 14 residues. The CDR3 DNA is TGTGCCAGCAGCTTACAGGACTCTGGAAACACCATATATTTT. Its protein is CASSLQDSGNTIYF.

The gene calls are TRBV4-1 and TRBJ2-5; TRBD1 aligns across 7 bases. V was pared by 5 bases and J by 3 bases, with 3 bases of the junction left unmatched. The CDR3 runs 13 residues. The germline CDR1 and CDR2 sequences are MGHRA and YSYEKL. CDR3 protein: CASSRGQEETQYF. CDR3 in DNA: TGCGCCAGCAGCAGAGGACAGGAAGAGACCCAGTACTTC.

The chain is built from TRBV4-3 and TRBJ2-5; D gene ambiguous. Trimming took 4 bases from V and 5 from J, leaving 11 bases between them. Germline V gene sequence: CDR1 LGHNA, CDR2 YSLEER. The CDR3 is 13 amino acids. The CDR3 here is CASSPSIGETQYF. The CDR3 coding sequence is TGCGCCAGCAGCCCCTCTATAGGGGAGACCCAGTACTTC.

The chain links TRBV7-6 to TRBJ2-3; 10 bases map to TRBD2. V dropped 5 bases and J dropped 1; count of bases not matched to a gene: 15. The CDR3 covers 19 residues. Germline V gene data show CDR1 as SGHVS and CDR2 as FNYEAQ. CDR3 residues: CASSPLAGSILSGTDTQYF. The CDR3 region has the DNA TGTGCCAGCAGCCCACTAGCGGGGAGTATTCTGTCAGGCACAGATACGCAGTATTTT.

This clone was picked up one time. The chain is built from TRBV6-6 and TRBJ2-3; no reliable D call. The germline CDR1 and CDR2 sequences are MNHNY and SVGAGI (reference sequence). V was cut by 7 bases and J by 0 bases, with 8 bases left in between. The CDR3 is 13 amino acids. CDR3 protein: CASTVYSTDTQYF. CDR3 bases: TGTGCCAGCACCGTATATAGCACAGATACGCAGTATTTT.

The CDR3 coding sequence is TGTGCCACCAGCAGAGAACAGTCATTCTACGAGCAGTACTTC. The encoded protein is CATSREQSFYEQYF. This sequence joins TRBV15 and TRBJ2-7; D is undetermined. This CDR3 has 14 residues. Germline CDR1 LNHNV, CDR2 YYDKDF (reference sequence). The V and J ends lost 0 bases and 3 bases respectively, with 9 bases between them.

The chain combines TRBV4-1 with TRBJ2-7; a weak D match, TRBD2 (5 bases). From germline, CDR1 is MGHRA and CDR2 YSYEKL. This CDR3 is 15 amino acids long. V lost 0 bases and J lost 0, with 9 bases in between. DNA of the CDR3: TGCGCCAGCAGCCAAGAATTGGAGGACTCCTACGAGCAGTACTTC. It translates to CASSQELEDSYEQYF.

This chain links TRBV5-6 with TRBJ1-2, with D possibly matching TRBD1 (6 bases). CDR1 SGHDT and CDR2 YYEEEE come from the germline V gene. The CDR3 loop spans 16 amino acids. V lost 0 bases and J lost 0, with 12 bases in between. The CDR3 coding sequence is TGTGCCAGCAGCTTGGACCCGGGGGCCCCTAACTATGGCTACACCTTC. Its protein is CASSLDPGAPNYGYTF.

This chain joins TRBV29-1 and TRBJ1-2; 8 bases align to TRBD1. After removal of 3 bases from V and 7 bases from J, the junction contained 10 bases not matched to a gene. The CDR3 has 14 residues. Per germline, CDR1 SQVTM and CDR2 ANQGSEA. CDR3 nucleotides: TGCAGCGTTGACGAGAGACAGGGGTGGGTTGGCTACACCTTC. This translates into CSVDERQGWVGYTF.

The V call is TRBV5-4, the J call TRBJ2-5, with 12 nucleotides matching TRBD1. The CDR3 is 15 residues long. The ends lost 4 bases at V and 5 bases at J; junction bases unmatched: 6. Germline V gene sequence: CDR1 SGHNT, CDR2 YYREEE (reference sequence). This CDR3 reads CASSVGQGAGETQYF. In DNA, the CDR3 is TGTGCCAGCAGCGTGGGACAGGGGGCTGGGGAGACCCAGTACTTC.

This clone appeared a single time. The gene calls are TRBV27 and TRBJ2-5; no firm D call. Germline V gene sequence: CDR1 MNHEY, CDR2 SMNVEV (reference sequence). The CDR3 consists of 14 residues. With 6 bases removed from V and 7 bases from J, the gap between germline ends came to 18 bases. As DNA, the CDR3 is TGTGCCAGCAGCCCCAGACCGCGGCTGGGGACCCAGTACTTC. Amino acid sequence: CASSPRPRLGTQYF.

The rearrangement joins TRBV10-3 to TRBJ1-3; D ambiguous. CDR1 is ENHRY, CDR2 SYGVKD, per germline. V was trimmed by 6 bases and J by 6 bases, leaving 6 bases between them. The CDR3 is 11 residues long. The CDR3 bases are TGTGCCATCAGGAGCCTAAACACCATATATTTT. Its translation: CAIRSLNTIYF.

V is TRBV4-1 and J is TRBJ2-3; D gene ambiguous. CDR3 length equals 15 residues. The germline V and J ends were trimmed by 0 bases and 6 bases, with 13 bases remaining between them. Germline V lookup: CDR1 MGHRA, CDR2 YSYEKL. In nucleotides, the CDR3 is TGCGCCAGCAGCCAAGAGGATAGCCCCGTGGATACGCAGTATTTT. Residues: CASSQEDSPVDTQYF.

V gene TRBV5-6 combines with J gene TRBJ2-7; D unresolved. The V gene lost 2 bases and the J gene lost 0 bases, with 12 bases spanning the gap. The CDR3 spans 15 residues. Germline loops: CDR1 SGHDT, CDR2 YYEEEE. CDR3 coding DNA: TGTGCCAGCAGCTTATGGGAAAAAGGCTCCTACGAGCAGTACTTC. Protein: CASSLWEKGSYEQYF.